One sample yielded the 28 T cell receptor beta chains listed below, sequenced in a study of human T cells and chemical hapten exposure. Time point of the sample: patch test 1, 2 weeks after DPC sensitization. Described treatment: therapeutic diphenylcyclopropenone sensitization with weekly scalp DPC. TCRdb re-called the RACE reads through MiXCR, storing one row per CDR3 protein. The data contain approximately 74,000 distinct CDR3 sequences, approximately 35% of them singletons. Sequences were derived from whole blood, sampled in connection with sensitization to the hapten diphenylcyclopropenone (DPC). All receptors derive from a man aged 35 to 55 with alopecia areata. Some clones in this sample may be carry-over from other donors' samples.

This clonotype has only a few counts. CDR3 protein: CASSLEQGIFNEQFF. The CDR3 nucleotides are TGCGCCAGCAGCTTGGAACAGGGGATTTTCAATGAGCAGTTCTTC. This rearrangement joins TRBV5-1 to TRBJ2-1; the match to TRBD1 covers 7 bases. The CDR3 totals 15 residues. CDR1 SGHRS and CDR2 YFSETQ come from the germline V gene. Trimming at V came to 0 bases and at J to 6 bases, leaving 6 bases not matched to a gene.

This clonotype has more than one count but fewer than ten. The chain recombines TRBV7-9 with TRBJ2-3; TRBD2 matches 8 bases. Trimming cost V 1 base and J 4 bases; bases outside gene matches: 4. The CDR3 totals 15 residues. The germline gives CDR1 SEHNR, CDR2 FQNEAQ (reference sequence). CDR3: CASSLEAGGADTQYF. The CDR3 region has the DNA TGTGCCAGCAGCTTAGAGGCGGGAGGCGCAGATACGCAGTATTTT.

V gene TRBV5-1 combines with J gene TRBJ1-1; weak D call: TRBD1 (5 bases). Trimming stripped 4 bases from V and 6 bases from J, with 19 bases between. The germline V gene has CDR1 SGHRS and CDR2 YFSETQ. The length of the CDR3 is 15 residues. CDR3 protein: CASSEIPGLGAEAFF. The CDR3 DNA follows: TGCGCCAGCAGCGAGATCCCAGGGCTCGGCGCTGAAGCTTTCTTT.

V usage is TRBV12-3 or TRBV12-4 and J usage is TRBJ1-5; D unclear. The CDR3 length is 14 residues. V was trimmed by 3 bases and J by 3 bases, leaving 9 bases between them. The CDR3 region has the DNA TGTGCCAGCAGTTTTGGGTCCTCCAATCAGCCCCAGCATTTT. It is translated as CASSFGSSNQPQHF.

The V and J genes are TRBV29-1 and TRBJ2-2, with a weak D call TRBD2 (6 bases). V was shortened by 6 bases and J by 5 bases, with 13 bases between the two germline ends. Germline V lookup: CDR1 SQVTM, CDR2 ANQGSEA. The CDR3 has 13 residues. CDR3 loop: CSVGIGGTGELFF. The CDR3, as DNA: TGCAGCGTGGGGATTGGGGGGACCGGGGAGCTGTTTTTT.

The rearrangement uses TRBV19 and TRBJ1-5, with D unclear. Germline loops: CDR1 LNHDA, CDR2 SQIVND (reference sequence). Trimming took off 4 bases at V and 4 bases at J, with 8 bases between the two ends. CDR3 length: 13 amino acids. The CDR3, as DNA: TGTGCCAGTAGTAGGGTAGTGAATCAGCCCCAGCATTTT. Translating gives CASSRVVNQPQHF.

This chain joins TRBV10-1 and TRBJ2-2; 11 positions match TRBD2. V was pared by 4 bases and J by 5 bases, with 9 bases of the junction left unmatched. This CDR3 has 17 amino acids. Germline V gives CDR1 WNHNN, CDR2 SYGVQD (reference sequence). The CDR3 region has the DNA TGCGCCAGCAGTGGTCCACTAGCGGGAGTAAAAACCGGGGAGCTGTTTTTT. It encodes CASSGPLAGVKTGELFF.

This clonotype has a handful of counts. This sequence joins TRBV10-2 and TRBJ1-3; D is uncertain. There are 16 residues in the CDR3. Trimming took off 3 bases at V and 2 bases at J, with 14 bases between the two ends. The germline gives CDR1 WSHSY, CDR2 SAAADI. The CDR3 DNA is TGCGCCAGCAGTGAACGCGGACGGCCGGCTGGAAACACCATATATTTT. This gives the protein CASSERGRPAGNTIYF.

This clonotype appeared a few times. The chain has TRBV5-1 and TRBJ2-1, with D perhaps TRBD2 (7 bases). Deletions cut 3 bases from V and 4 bases from J, with 20 bases between. Germline V gene data show CDR1 as SGHRS and CDR2 as YFSETQ. This CDR3 spans 17 amino acids. CDR3 nucleotide sequence: TGCGCCAGCAGCTCAGGAGAAGGGGGGGCCGCTTACAATGAGCAGTTCTTC. Amino acids: CASSSGEGGAAYNEQFF.

On this clonotype itself: The conserved phenylalanine or tryptophan is not found at the CDR3 terminus, so this likely reflects a read error. V gene TRBV5-4 combines with J gene TRBJ2-1; D may correspond to TRBD1 or TRBD2 (5 bases each). There are 13 residues in the CDR3. The germline V gene has CDR1 SGHNT and CDR2 YYREEE (reference sequence). Trimming took off 4 bases at V and 5 bases at J, with 10 bases between the two ends. The CDR3: CASSPGRDNEQFL. For the CDR3, the DNA is TGTGCCAGCAGCCCGGGGCGTGACAATGAGCAGTTCCTC.

This clonotype has more than one count but fewer than ten. The J gene is TRBJ1-4, the V gene TRBV7-2; perhaps TRBD1 as D (5 bases). Per the germline V gene, CDR1 is SGHTA and CDR2 is FQGNSA. The CDR3 is 15 amino acids. Trimming left V 2 bases short and J 3 bases short, with 10 bases between. The CDR3, as DNA: TGTGCCAGCAGCTTAACCAGGGTTTCTAATGAAAAACTGTTTTTT. It translates to CASSLTRVSNEKLFF.

The gene calls are TRBV6-2 or TRBV6-3 and TRBJ1-1, with 10 bases that match TRBD1. Germline CDR1 reads MNHEY; CDR2 reads SVGEGT. CDR3 length: 19 amino acids. Trimming removed 6 bases from V and 0 bases from J; junction bases left unmatched: 16. The CDR3 loop is CASRLRRDRGALMNTEAFF. CDR3 sequence (DNA): TGTGCCAGCAGACTGCGCCGGGACAGGGGAGCCTTAATGAACACTGAAGCTTTCTTT.

In regard to this clonotype: A much larger clone differs by one base, so this may be a read error. V gene TRBV7-2 combines with J gene TRBJ2-6, with 9 bases lining up with TRBD1. CDR1 is SGHTA and CDR2 is FQGNSA in the germline V gene. Germline trimming cut 5 bases from V and 2 bases from J; bases unmatched to any gene: 10. This CDR3 has 18 residues. The CDR3 protein is CASSPRTGAYPGANVLTF. CDR3 sequence (DNA): TGTGCCAGCAGCCCCAGGACAGGGGCATACCCTGGGGCCAACGTCCTGACTTTC.

There are a few counts of this clonotype. This chain uses TRBV18 with TRBJ2-7; no firm D call. V was shortened by 5 bases and J by 4 bases, with 15 bases between the two germline ends. The germline V gene encodes CDR1 KGHSH and CDR2 LQKENI. The CDR3 is 14 amino acids. The CDR3 loop is CASSSPRRWYEQYF. CDR3 bases: TGTGCCAGCTCATCCCCGCGCCGGTGGTACGAGCAGTACTTC.

This chain joins TRBV20-1 and TRBJ2-1; TRBD1 is a possible D gene (6 bases). This CDR3 comprises 13 residues. Trimming took off 5 bases at V and 6 bases at J, with 14 bases between the two ends. Germline V lookup: CDR1 DFQATT, CDR2 SNEGSKA (reference sequence). The CDR3 region is CSAPDRQGNEQFF. The CDR3 DNA is TGCAGTGCTCCCGACAGGCAAGGCAATGAGCAGTTCTTC.

This sequence joins TRBV20-1 and TRBJ2-3; D is unresolved. The CDR3 covers 11 residues. Germline loops: CDR1 DFQATT, CDR2 SNEGSKA (reference sequence). Trimming removed 3 bases from V and 7 bases from J, with 8 bases in between. CDR3 residues: CSARQINTQYF. The CDR3 DNA is TGCAGTGCTAGGCAGATAAATACGCAGTATTTT.

This clonotype has a handful of counts. The chain has TRBV5-6 and TRBJ2-1, with D unclear. CDR3 length equals 16 residues. In germline, CDR1 is SGHDT, CDR2 YYEEEE. Trimming took off 3 bases at V and 2 bases at J, with 15 bases between the two ends. The CDR3 is CASSSLVGVAYNEQFF. The CDR3 bases are TGTGCCAGCAGCTCCCTCGTTGGCGTGGCCTACAATGAGCAGTTCTTC.

This clonotype ranks as medium-sized. The chain recombines TRBV4-3 with TRBJ2-6; TRBD1 is a possible D gene (6 bases). The CDR3 is 17 residues long. Trimming pared 0 bases from V and 0 bases from J, leaving 9 bases between. CDR1 is LGHNA and CDR2 is YSLEER in the germline V gene. The CDR3 is CASSQEDSFSGANVLTF. CDR3 DNA sequence: TGCGCCAGCAGCCAAGAGGACAGCTTCTCTGGGGCCAACGTCCTGACTTTC.

The V gene is TRBV6-4, the J gene TRBJ1-1; 10 bases map to TRBD1. CDR1 and CDR2 (germline): MRHNA, SNTAGT. This CDR3 region has 16 residues. The trim removed 6 bases at V and 1 base at J, leaving 8 bases unmatched. The CDR3 DNA is TGTGCCAGCAGGGCCGGGACAGGGGCTTCGAACACTGAAGCTTTCTTT. Amino acids: CASRAGTGASNTEAFF.

This clonotype came up a few times. V gene TRBV28 combines with J gene TRBJ1-1, with no clear D. The CDR3 has 14 residues. Trimming took off 2 bases at V and 6 bases at J, with 13 bases between the two ends. Germline V gives CDR1 MDHEN, CDR2 SYDVKM. The CDR3 loop reads CASSLTRSSAEAFF. The DNA for the CDR3 is TGTGCCAGCAGTTTAACCAGGTCGTCCGCTGAAGCTTTCTTT. The full variable domain, with the rest looked up from reference TRBV28 and TRBJ1-1, is DVKVTQSSRYLVKRTGEKVFLECVQDMDHENMFWYRQDPGLGLRLIYFSYDVKMKEKGDIPEGYSVSREKKERFSLILESASTNQTSMYLCASSLTRSSAEAFFGQGTRLTVV.

The chain joins TRBV12-3 or TRBV12-4 to TRBJ2-3; a weak D match, TRBD1 (6 bases). The CDR3 has 15 amino acids. Trimming took off 3 bases at V and 1 base at J, with 11 bases between the two ends. The CDR3 region has the DNA TGTGCCAGCAGTTTCAGGGGAAGCGGCACAGATACGCAGTATTTT. It is translated as CASSFRGSGTDTQYF.

The chain combines TRBV20-1 with TRBJ2-7, with D perhaps matching TRBD1 or TRBD2 (5 bases each). V gave up 0 bases and J gave up 5 bases, with 14 bases separating them. The CDR3 extends over 14 amino acids. Germline values: CDR1 DFQATT, CDR2 SNEGSKA (reference sequence). In DNA form, the CDR3 reads TGCAGTGCTAGAGATTTTGCAGGGACCGACGAGCAGTACTTC. It codes for CSARDFAGTDEQYF.

This clonotype was seen repeatedly, ten times or more. The rearrangement links TRBV24-1 to TRBJ2-1, with unresolved D. CDR3 length equals 12 residues. Germline CDR1 KGHDR, CDR2 SFDVKD. The CDR3 region is CAPQTIYNEQFF. As DNA, the CDR3 is TGTGCTCCACAGACAATTTACAATGAGCAGTTCTTC.

The chain joins TRBV7-9 to TRBJ1-1; tentative D call: TRBD1 (5 bases). The CDR3 is made up of 16 amino acids. Trimming removed 5 bases from V and 4 bases from J, with 20 bases in between. Germline assignment: CDR1 SEHNR and CDR2 FQNEAQ (reference sequence). The CDR3 here is CASSPRIGGVGTEAFF. In DNA form, the CDR3 reads TGTGCCAGCAGCCCACGAATCGGAGGGGTAGGCACTGAAGCTTTCTTT.

This clonotype was seen a handful of times. The chain couples TRBV12-3 or TRBV12-4 to TRBJ2-1; 8 bases align to TRBD1. V was pared by 5 bases and J by 8 bases, with 8 bases of the junction left unmatched. This CDR3 spans 14 amino acids. DNA of the CDR3: TGTGCCAGCAGTCCCCGGGACAGGAGGGATGAGCAGTTCTTC. The encoded protein is CASSPRDRRDEQFF.

This chain uses TRBV7-2 with TRBJ2-3; 8 bases are shared with TRBD1. The V gene end was trimmed by 5 bases and the J gene end by 0 bases; junction bases not matched to a gene: 4. The germline V gene has CDR1 SGHTA and CDR2 FQGNSA. This CDR3 contains 15 residues. For the CDR3, the DNA is TGTGCCAGCAGCCTCAGACAGGGGAGCACAGATACGCAGTATTTT. It codes for CASSLRQGSTDTQYF.

This clonotype was seen repeatedly, ten times or more. The chain employs TRBV14 and TRBJ2-6; TRBD1 might be the D (5 bases). Germline CDR1 is SGHDN and CDR2 is FVKESK. The CDR3 consists of 16 residues. Between the trimmed V and J ends, which lost 5 bases and 0 bases, there was a span of 11 bases. CDR3 bases: TGTGCCAGCAGCAAAGGACATTTCTCTGGGGCCAACGTCCTGACTTTC. Translation gives CASSKGHFSGANVLTF.

The chain joins TRBV11-3 to TRBJ2-3, with no clear D. The CDR3 loop spans 15 amino acids. Germline loops: CDR1 SGHNT, CDR2 YENEEA. Deletions cut 0 bases from V and 0 bases from J, with 7 bases between. The CDR3, as DNA: TGTGCCAGCAGCTTAGAGGGAACGAGCACAGATACGCAGTATTTT. It is translated as CASSLEGTSTDTQYF.